One sample yielded the 3 T cell receptor beta chains listed below, sequenced in a study of T cells after posttransplantation cyclophosphamide. Cyclophosphamide on days +3 and +4 followed busulfan-fludarabine conditioning and a marrow graft. Libraries were prepared by immunoSEQ multiplex PCR; TCRdb keeps only in-frame clonotypes and omits some of them. The sample yields around 24,000 clones, without any singletons. The sequences come from PBMCs, collected after allogeneic stem cell transplant with posttransplant cyclophosphamide. These receptors all stem from a male patient between 18 and 35 years old who received an allogeneic stem cell transplant from a related donor, was CMV-positive, and had no GVHD. Part of the T cell pool may stem from the graft donor.

This clone was recorded many times. V and J are TRBV6-5 and TRBJ1-4, with 7 bases matching TRBD1. Germline-derived CDR1 and CDR2 are MNHEY and SVGAGI. Germline trimming cut 2 bases from V and 2 bases from J; bases unmatched to any gene: 2. The length of the CDR3 is 15 residues. For the CDR3, the DNA is TGTGCCAGCAGTTACAGGGGGCCCACTAATGAAAAACTGTTTTTT. As protein: CASSYRGPTNEKLFF.

This clone was recorded at least ten times. In DNA, the CDR3 is TGTGCCAGCAGCCCCACAGGGTCCCAGGCCCACACCGGGGAGCTGTTTTTT. Amino acid sequence: CASSPTGSQAHTGELFF. The chain has TRBV7-3 and TRBJ2-2, with D maybe TRBD1 (6 bases). CDR3 length: 17 amino acids. The germline CDR1 and CDR2 sequences are SGHTA and FQGTGA. V was pared by 5 bases and J by 3 bases, with 19 bases between.

This clone was counted at least ten times. In DNA form, the CDR3 reads TGTGCCAGCAGAGATGACAGGGGGCGCGAGCAGTACTTC. Encoded protein: CASRDDRGREQYF. The rearrangement uses TRBV28 and TRBJ2-7, with 10 bases fitting TRBD1. The length of the CDR3 is 13 residues. The trim removed 6 bases at V and 6 bases at J, leaving 5 bases unmatched. Germline V gene lookup returns CDR1 MDHEN and CDR2 SYDVKM.